This T cell receptor beta chain was documented in a study of vaccination and CD4 T cells after COVID-19. Study background: Four females and six males made up the convalescents, with two Hispanic.

This CDR3 is built from 15 residues. CDR1 and CDR2 from the germline V gene are SGHNT and YENEEA. Trimming removed 4 bases from V and 10 bases from J; junction bases left unmatched: 13. Sequence data for DNA of cultured CD4+ T cells were generated by the Oncomine TCR Beta short-read assay. MiXCR, applied by TCRdb to the PCR reads, yields one record per CDR3 protein. The table has some 16,000 distinct CDR3 sequences, 63% seen once; the top ten hold around 12%. Notes on this clonotype: Antigen unknown.

Treatment noted: roughly 11-day PBMC culture with coronavirus spike peptide pools or control peptides (ViraFEST assay). Sequenced: CD4+ T cells from blood, cultured in vitro. This receptor was identified in a human donor who had recovered from COVID-19. This chain links TRBV11-3 with TRBJ2-1, with 7 bases matching TRBD1. CDR3 region: CASSSAGTPQGEQFF. The CDR3 DNA follows: TGTGCCAGCAGCTCAGCCGGGACCCCACAGGGGGAGCAGTTCTTC.